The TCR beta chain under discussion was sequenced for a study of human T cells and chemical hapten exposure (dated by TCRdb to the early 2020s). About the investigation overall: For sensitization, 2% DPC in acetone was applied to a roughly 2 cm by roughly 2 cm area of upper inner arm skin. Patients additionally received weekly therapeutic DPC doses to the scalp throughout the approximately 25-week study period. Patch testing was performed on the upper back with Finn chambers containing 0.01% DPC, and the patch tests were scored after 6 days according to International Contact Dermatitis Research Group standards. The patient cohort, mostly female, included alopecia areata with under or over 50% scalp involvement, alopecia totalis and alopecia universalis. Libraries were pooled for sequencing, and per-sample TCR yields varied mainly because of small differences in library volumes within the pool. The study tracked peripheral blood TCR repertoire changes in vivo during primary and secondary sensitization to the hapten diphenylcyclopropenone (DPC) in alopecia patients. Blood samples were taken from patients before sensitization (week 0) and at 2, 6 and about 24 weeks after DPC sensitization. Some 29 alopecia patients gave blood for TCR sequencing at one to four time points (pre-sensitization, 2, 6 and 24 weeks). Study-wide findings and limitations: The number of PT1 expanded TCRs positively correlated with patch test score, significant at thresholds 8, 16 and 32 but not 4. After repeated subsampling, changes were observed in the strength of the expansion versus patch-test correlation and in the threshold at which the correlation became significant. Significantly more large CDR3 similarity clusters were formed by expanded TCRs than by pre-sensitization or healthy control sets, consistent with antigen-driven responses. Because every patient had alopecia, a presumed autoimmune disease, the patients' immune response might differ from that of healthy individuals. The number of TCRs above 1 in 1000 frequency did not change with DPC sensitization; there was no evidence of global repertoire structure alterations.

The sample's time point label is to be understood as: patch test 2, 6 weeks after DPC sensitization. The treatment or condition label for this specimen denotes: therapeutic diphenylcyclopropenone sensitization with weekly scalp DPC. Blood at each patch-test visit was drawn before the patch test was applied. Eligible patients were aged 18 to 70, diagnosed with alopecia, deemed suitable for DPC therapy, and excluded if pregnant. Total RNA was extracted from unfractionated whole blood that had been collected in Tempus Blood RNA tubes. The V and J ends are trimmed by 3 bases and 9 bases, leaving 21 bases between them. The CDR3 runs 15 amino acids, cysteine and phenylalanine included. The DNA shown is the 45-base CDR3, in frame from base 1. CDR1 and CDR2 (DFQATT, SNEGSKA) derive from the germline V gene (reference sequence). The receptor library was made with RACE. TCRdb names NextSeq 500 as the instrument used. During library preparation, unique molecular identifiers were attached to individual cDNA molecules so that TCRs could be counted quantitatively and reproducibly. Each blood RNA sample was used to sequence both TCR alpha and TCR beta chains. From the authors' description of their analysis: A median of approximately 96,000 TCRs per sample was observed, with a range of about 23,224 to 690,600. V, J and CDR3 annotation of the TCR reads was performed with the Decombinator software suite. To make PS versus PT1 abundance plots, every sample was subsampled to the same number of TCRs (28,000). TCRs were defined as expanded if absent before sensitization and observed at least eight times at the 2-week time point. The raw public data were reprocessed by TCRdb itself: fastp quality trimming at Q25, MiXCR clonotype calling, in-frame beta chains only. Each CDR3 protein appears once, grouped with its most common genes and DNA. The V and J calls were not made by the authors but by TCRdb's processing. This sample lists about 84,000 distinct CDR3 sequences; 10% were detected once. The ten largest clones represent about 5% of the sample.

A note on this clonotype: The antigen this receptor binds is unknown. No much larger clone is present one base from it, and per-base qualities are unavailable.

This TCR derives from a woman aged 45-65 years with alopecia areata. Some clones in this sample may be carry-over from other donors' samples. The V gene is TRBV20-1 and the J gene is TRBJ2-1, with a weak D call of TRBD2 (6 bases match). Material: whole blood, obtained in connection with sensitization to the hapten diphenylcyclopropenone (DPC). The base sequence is TGCAGTGCTAGGTATGACTGGAGGAGGGATCGTGAGCAGTTCTTC. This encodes CSARYDWRRDREQFF.